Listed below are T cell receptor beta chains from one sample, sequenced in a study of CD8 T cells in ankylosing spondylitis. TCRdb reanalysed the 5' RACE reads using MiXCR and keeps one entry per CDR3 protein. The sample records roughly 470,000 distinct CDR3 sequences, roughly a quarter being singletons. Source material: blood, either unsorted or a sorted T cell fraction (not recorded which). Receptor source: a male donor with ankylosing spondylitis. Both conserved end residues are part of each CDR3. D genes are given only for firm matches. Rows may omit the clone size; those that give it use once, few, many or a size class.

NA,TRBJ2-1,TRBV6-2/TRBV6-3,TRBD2,CASTGGDLSYNEQFF,TGTGCCAGCACGGGGGGGGACCTCTCCTACAATGAGCAGTTCTTC
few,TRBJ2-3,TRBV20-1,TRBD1,CSATVMDRVTDTQYF,TGCAGTGCTACGGTAATGGACAGGGTCACAGATACGCAGTATTTT
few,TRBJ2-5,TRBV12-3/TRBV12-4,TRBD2,CASSPWTSGGRETQYF,TGTGCCAGCAGCCCCTGGACTAGCGGGGGTCGTGAGACCCAGTACTTC
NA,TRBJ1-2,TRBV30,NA,CAWSVAGGGYTF,TGTGCCTGGAGTGTAGCGGGGGGCGGCTACACCTTC
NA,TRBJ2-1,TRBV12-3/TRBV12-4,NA,CASSLRQGGVSEQFF,TGTGCCAGCAGTTTAAGGCAGGGGGGGGTCAGTGAGCAGTTCTTC
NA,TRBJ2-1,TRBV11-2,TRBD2,CASSPWTSGVPSYNEQFF,TGTGCCAGCAGCCCTTGGACTAGCGGGGTCCCCTCCTACAATGAGCAGTTCTTC
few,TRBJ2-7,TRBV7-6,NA,CASSLQAGGQTYEQYF,TGTGCCAGCAGCCTTCAAGCGGGCGGGCAAACCTACGAGCAGTACTTC
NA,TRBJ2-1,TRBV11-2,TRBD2,CASSLVEASGIGTYNEQFF,TGTGCCAGCAGCTTAGTCGAGGCTAGCGGGATTGGGACCTACAATGAGCAGTTCTTC
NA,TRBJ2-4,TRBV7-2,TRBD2,CASSLDSGIPNIQYF,TGTGCCAGCAGCTTGGATAGCGGGATTCCAAACATTCAGTACTTC
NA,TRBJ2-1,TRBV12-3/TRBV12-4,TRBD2,CASSPGGRAHEQFF,TGTGCCAGCAGTCCCGGGGGGAGGGCCCATGAGCAGTTCTTC
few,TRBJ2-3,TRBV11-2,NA,CASSSQITQYF,TGTGCCAGCAGCTCCCAAATAACGCAGTATTTT
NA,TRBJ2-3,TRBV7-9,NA,CASSRQTTDTQYF,TGTGCCAGCAGCCGACAGACCACAGATACGCAGTATTTT
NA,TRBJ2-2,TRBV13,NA,CASSLYRELTGELFF,TGTGCCAGCAGCTTATACCGGGAGCTCACCGGGGAGCTGTTTTTT
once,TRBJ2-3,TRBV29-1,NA,CSALEGGTDTQYF,TGCAGCGCCCTAGAGGGCGGCACAGATACGCAGTATTTT
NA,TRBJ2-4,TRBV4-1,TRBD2,CASSQDRGGAADVAKNIQYF,TGCGCCAGCAGCCAAGATCGGGGGGGCGCCGCGGATGTAGCCAAAAACATTCAGTACTTC
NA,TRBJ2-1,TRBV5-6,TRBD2,CASARDLAGEYNEQFF,TGTGCCAGCGCGAGGGACCTAGCGGGAGAGTACAATGAGCAGTTCTTC
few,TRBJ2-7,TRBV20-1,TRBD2,CSAPPAGVDEQYF,TGCAGTGCTCCACCAGCGGGAGTCGACGAGCAGTACTTC
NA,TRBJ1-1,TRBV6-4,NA,CATSPFRGAEAFF,TGTGCCACATCTCCATTCCGGGGGGCTGAAGCTTTCTTT
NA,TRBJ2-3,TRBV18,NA,CASSPKSGESTDTQYF,TGTGCCAGCTCACCTAAAAGCGGAGAAAGCACAGATACGCAGTATTTT
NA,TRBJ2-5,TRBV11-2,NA,CASSANQETQYF,TGTGCCAGCAGCGCCAACCAAGAGACCCAGTACTTC
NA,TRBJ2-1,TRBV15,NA,CATRGGSSYNEQFF,TGTGCCACCAGGGGCGGAAGCTCCTACAATGAGCAGTTCTTC
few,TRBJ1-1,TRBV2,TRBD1,CASGTANTEAFF,TGTGCCAGCGGGACAGCAAACACTGAAGCTTTCTTT
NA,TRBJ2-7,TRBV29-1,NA,CSVAAKNTIEQYF,TGCAGCGTTGCAGCGAAAAATACTATAGAGCAGTACTTC
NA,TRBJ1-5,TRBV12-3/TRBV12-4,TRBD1,CASTPGGTENQPQHF,TGTGCCAGCACCCCGGGGGGGACAGAGAATCAGCCCCAGCATTTT
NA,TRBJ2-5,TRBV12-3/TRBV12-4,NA,CASSSLRDLGYQETQYF,TGTGCCAGCAGTTCGCTTCGGGACCTGGGGTACCAAGAGACCCAGTACTTC
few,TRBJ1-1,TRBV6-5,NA,CASSLRGDGAFF,TGTGCCAGCAGTTTGCGGGGAGATGGAGCTTTCTTT
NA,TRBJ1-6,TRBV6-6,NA,CASRSRDNSPLHF,TGTGCCAGCAGATCCAGGGATAATTCACCCCTCCACTTT
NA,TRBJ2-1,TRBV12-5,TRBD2,CASGFSGTSGREGTDEQFF,TGTGCTAGTGGTTTTAGCGGTACTAGCGGGAGGGAAGGGACCGATGAGCAGTTCTTC
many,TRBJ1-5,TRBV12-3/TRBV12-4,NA,CASSFGHLDQPQHF,TGTGCCAGCAGTTTTGGGCACCTAGATCAGCCCCAGCATTTT
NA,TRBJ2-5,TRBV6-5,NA,CASSYSRGGGETQYF,TGTGCCAGCAGTTACTCGCGGGGTGGGGGTGAGACCCAGTACTTC
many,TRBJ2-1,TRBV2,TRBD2,CASTPRLAGVGNEQFF,TGTGCCAGCACCCCTCGGCTAGCGGGAGTCGGTAATGAGCAGTTCTTC
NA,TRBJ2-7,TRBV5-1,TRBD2,CASSRLVGRRYEQYF,TGCGCCAGCAGTCGACTGGTCGGGAGGAGATACGAGCAGTACTTC